This T cell receptor (beta chain) was identified in a study of lymphopenia after photon versus proton radiotherapy. V lost 1 base to trimming and J lost 1 base, with 8 bases between them. Germline CDR1 SEHNR, CDR2 FQNEAQ (reference sequence). This CDR3 has 15 amino acids. Sequenced by immunoSEQ multiplex PCR; TCRdb stores in-frame clones only, minus some. In the table there are 70,000 to 95,000 clones, around 82% of which are singletons. This sequence was found in a man aged 55 to 70 with pancreatic cancer. The rearrangement uses TRBV7-9 and TRBJ1-5; D remains unclear. The material sequenced was peripheral blood, taken from a patient treated with proton-based radiotherapy. CDR3 in amino acids: CASSLGGRSNQPQHF. In DNA, the CDR3 is TGTGCCAGCAGCTTAGGAGGGAGAAGCAATCAGCCCCAGCATTTT.